Sequencing of this T cell receptor beta chain was carried out in a study of cytomegalovirus exposure and HLA in healthy donors. 60 Vbeta and 13 Jbeta primers were used in PCR. Assay: immunoSEQ multiplex PCR; the TCRdb copy retains only in-frame clones and omits some. The sample has around 88,000 clones. Germline V gene sequence: CDR1 SGHRS, CDR2 YFSETQ. This CDR3 comprises 13 residues. General study points: A later analysis linked 16,951 TCR beta sequences to HLA alleles at 0.05 false discovery rate. Reportedly, cytomegalovirus status was diagnosed with high sensitivity and specificity.

Notes on this clone: What it recognizes is unknown.

The clonotype originates from a girl aged 5 to 17 in good health and CMV-seropositive. V usage is TRBV5-1 and J usage is TRBJ2-7, with 9 bases fitting TRBD1. The sequencing input was PBMCs. The CDR3 DNA reads TGCGCCAGCAGCTTGACAGGGGGCTACGAGCAGTGCGTC. Residues: CASSLTGGYEQCV.